The 17 T cell receptor beta chains below were found in one sample sequenced in a study of T cells in localized non-small cell lung cancer. TCRdb keeps only in-frame clones here, not all; method: immunoSEQ multiplex PCR. This sample has about 20,000 clones, with 89% found just once. The material sequenced was peripheral blood, taken before any cancer treatment. The origin of the receptors is a man between 40 and 70 years old with stage I lung adenocarcinoma.

The genes are TRBV6-5 and TRBJ1-2; tentatively, D is TRBD1 (5 bases). The germline V gene encodes CDR1 MNHEY and CDR2 SVGAGI. Trimming took 4 bases from V and 8 from J, leaving 17 bases between them. There are 14 residues in the CDR3. CDR3 region: CASSLSGRLGGYTF. The CDR3 DNA reads TGTGCCAGCAGTTTATCAGGGAGGCTGGGAGGCTACACCTTC.

V usage is TRBV18 and J usage is TRBJ1-5; 8 bases map to TRBD1. Germline assignment: CDR1 KGHSH and CDR2 LQKENI. The CDR3 has 15 amino acids. V gave up 3 bases and J gave up 2 bases; unmatched junction bases: 3. Written as DNA, the CDR3 is TGTGCCAGCTCACCTTCGACAGGGGGCAATCAGCCCCAGCATTTT. It specifies CASSPSTGGNQPQHF.

This chain joins TRBV27 and TRBJ2-1, with D possibly called TRBD1 or TRBD2 (5 bases each). This CDR3 is 13 amino acids long. In germline, CDR1 is MNHEY, CDR2 SMNVEV (reference sequence). Trimming left V 10 bases short and J 2 bases short, with 12 bases between. The CDR3, as DNA: TGTGCCACAGGGACGGGTCCCTACAATGAGCAGTTCTTC. Encoded protein: CATGTGPYNEQFF.

This chain connects TRBV7-8 to TRBJ2-5; perhaps TRBD2 as D (7 bases). TRBJ2-7 matches the DNA end more closely, so the J call is doubtful. This CDR3 has 15 amino acids. Germline lookup yields CDR1 SGHVS and CDR2 FQNEAQ. The CDR3 DNA reads as TGTGCCAGCAGCTCCCCGGACACAGGGAGGGGCGAGCAGTACTTC. Residues: CASSSPDTGRGEQYF.

The chain uses TRBV13 and TRBJ2-1; D is uncertain. Trimming removed 5 bases from V and 8 bases from J, with 16 bases in between. Germline loops: CDR1 PRHDT, CDR2 FYEKMQ (reference sequence). This CDR3 has 14 amino acids. CDR3 sequence (DNA): TGTGCCAGCAGCCCACGCTCTGGTTTAGATGAGCAGTTCTTC. Translating gives CASSPRSGLDEQFF.

V and J are TRBV6-5 and TRBJ1-2; D is perhaps TRBD1 (6 bases). This CDR3 region has 15 residues. The V and J ends lost 2 bases and 2 bases respectively, with 12 bases between them. Germline CDR1 MNHEY, CDR2 SVGAGI. The CDR3 nucleotides are TGTGCCAGCAGTTACCTCCGACAGGCCAACTATGGCTACACCTTC. Its protein is CASSYLRQANYGYTF.

This chain uses TRBV5-1 with TRBJ2-1; 14 nucleotides match TRBD2. This CDR3 has 15 amino acids. CDR1 SGHRS and CDR2 YFSETQ come from the germline V gene. V lost 5 bases to trimming and J lost 10 bases; unmatched junction nucleotides: 8. CDR3 sequence (DNA): TGCGCCAGCAGATTGACTAGCGGGAGGGTAGGGGAGCAGTTCTTC. Protein product: CASRLTSGRVGEQFF.

In its sample, this clone was seen a few times. This chain connects TRBV6-6 to TRBJ1-4, with 10 bases that match TRBD1. Germline V gene sequence: CDR1 MNHNY, CDR2 SVGAGI (reference sequence). V shed 7 bases, J shed 3 bases, and the junction held 8 bases outside the gene matches. The CDR3 is made up of 16 amino acids. The CDR3 DNA is TGTGCCAGCAACTCGGGACAGGGGTTCGCTAATGAAAAACTGTTTTTT. Amino acid sequence: CASNSGQGFANEKLFF.

The V gene is TRBV5-1, the J gene TRBJ2-3, with TRBD1 matching 7 bases. Germline values: CDR1 SGHRS, CDR2 YFSETQ. CDR3 length: 15 residues. V was pared by 4 bases and J by 5 bases, with 10 bases of the junction left unmatched. CDR3 loop: CASSPRQGTIDTQYF. The CDR3 DNA follows: TGCGCCAGCAGCCCAAGACAGGGAACCATAGATACGCAGTATTTT.

The DNA of the CDR3 is TGTGCCAGCAGCAAAGCGCCGGGGCCCCCCGGCGAGCTGATTTTT. Translating gives CASSKAPGPPGELIF. The rearrangement links TRBV21-1 to TRBJ2-2. TRBV21-1 is listed as a pseudogene. This CDR3 has 15 amino acids.

This chain connects TRBV27 to TRBJ2-1; either TRBD1 or TRBD2 may fit D (5 bases each). Germline values: CDR1 MNHEY, CDR2 SMNVEV (reference sequence). Trimming cost V 3 bases and J 4 bases, with 13 bases left between them. The CDR3 is made up of 15 amino acids. DNA for the CDR3: TGTGCCAGCAGTTTGGGGGAAAGCGAGTACAATGAGCAGTTCTTC. Its protein product is CASSLGESEYNEQFF.

The chain joins TRBV6-7 to TRBJ1-2; D is uncertain. TRBV6-7 belongs to the ORF category, with a function that is uncertain. The V gene lost 4 bases and the J gene lost 6 bases, with 12 bases spanning the gap. This CDR3 is 13 amino acids long. CDR3 sequence: CASSSYLGDGYTF. Written as DNA, the CDR3 is TGTGCCAGCAGTTCCTACCTCGGCGATGGCTACACCTTC.

This rearrangement joins TRBV5-1 to TRBJ2-7; maybe TRBD2 (6 bases). CDR3 length: 15 residues. With 0 bases removed from V and 2 bases from J, the gap between germline ends came to 12 bases. From germline, CDR1 is SGHRS and CDR2 YFSETQ. The CDR3 region is CASSLESGYTYEQYF. CDR3 sequence (DNA): TGCGCCAGCAGCTTGGAAAGCGGGTACACCTACGAGCAGTACTTC.

This clone was seen just once. The rearrangement uses TRBV27 and TRBJ2-3; the match to TRBD1 covers 7 bases. The germline gives CDR1 MNHEY, CDR2 SMNVEV (reference sequence). CDR3 length: 15 amino acids. Trimming removed 6 bases from V and 0 bases from J; junction bases left unmatched: 6. The CDR3 DNA follows: TGTGCCAGCAGATCAGGGGGTGTTAGCACAGATACGCAGTATTTT. Its protein product is CASRSGGVSTDTQYF.

The chain employs TRBV25-1 and TRBJ2-1; D is possibly TRBD2 (7 bases). CDR1 MGHDK and CDR2 SYGVNS come from the germline V gene. V dropped 3 bases and J dropped 8 bases, with 14 bases sitting between them. The CDR3 contains 14 residues. Here the CDR3 reads CASSEGRGKHEQFF. As DNA, the CDR3 is TGTGCCAGCAGTGAGGGGAGGGGGAAGCATGAGCAGTTCTTC.

This chain joins TRBV30 and TRBJ2-5; either TRBD1 or TRBD2 may supply D (6 bases each). Looked up from germline, CDR1 is GTSNPN and CDR2 is SVGIG (reference sequence). This CDR3 has 15 residues. The V end was cut by 3 bases, the J end by 5 bases, with 19 bases between. CDR3 loop: CAWRIAGGGRETQYF. CDR3 sequence (DNA): TGTGCCTGGAGAATCGCCGGAGGGGGAAGGGAGACCCAGTACTTC. Combining the CDR3 with reference TRBV30 and TRBJ2-5 gives the whole variable domain SQTIHQWPATLVQPVGSPLSLECTVEGTSNPNLYWYRQAAGRGLQLLFYSVGIGQISSEVPQNLSASRPQDRQFILSSKKLLLSDSGFYLCAWRIAGGGRETQYFGPGTRLLVL.

V and J are TRBV27 and TRBJ2-2; unclear D gene. Trimming shortened V by 4 bases and J by 0 bases, and 9 bases separated the two germline ends. The CDR3 is 15 residues long. CDR1 and CDR2 (germline): MNHEY, SMNVEV (reference sequence). DNA for the CDR3: TGTGCCAGCAGTTATTCCAGTCCGAACACCGGGGAGCTGTTTTTT. This codes for CASSYSSPNTGELFF.